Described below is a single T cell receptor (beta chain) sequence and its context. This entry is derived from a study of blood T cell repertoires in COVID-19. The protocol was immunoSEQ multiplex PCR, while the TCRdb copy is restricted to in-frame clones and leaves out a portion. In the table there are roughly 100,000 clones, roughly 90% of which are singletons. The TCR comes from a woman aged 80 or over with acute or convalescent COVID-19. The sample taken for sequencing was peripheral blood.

In nucleotides, the CDR3 is TGTGCCAGCAGCGTTAGCGGGGGGACCTCCTACGAGCAGTACTTC. Translation gives CASSVSGGTSYEQYF. The V and J genes are TRBV9 and TRBJ2-7, with 10 nucleotides matching TRBD2. The J segment lost 0 bases and the V segment lost 2 bases, leaving 2 bases of the junction unmatched. Per germline, CDR1 SGDLS and CDR2 YYNGEE. This CDR3 has 15 amino acids.